This TCR beta chain was retrieved from a study of T cells in Graves' hyperthyroidism and ophthalmopathy. Study-wide context: Peripheral blood collection took place at initial diagnosis, before any treatment.

Patients with uncontrolled infections, other autoimmune diseases, pregnancy or lactation were excluded. Clinicians diagnosed patients from clinical symptoms, serum thyroxine and TRAb, thyroid ultrasound and orbital computed tomography. PBMCs were derived from around 10 ml fresh peripheral blood. Looked up from germline, CDR1 is LNHDA and CDR2 is SQIVND (reference sequence). The CDR3 runs to 12 residues. The germline V and J ends were trimmed by 5 bases and 5 bases, with 10 bases remaining between them. This clonotype was seen ten or more times. Amplification targeted TCR beta CDR3 regions from RNA transcripts. HTBI primers were employed in a first-round RT-PCR of the TCR CDR3. TCRdb re-called the multiplex PCR reads with MiXCR, one entry per CDR3 protein. The sample has roughly 560,000 distinct CDR3 sequences; roughly 14% are singletons.

The sequenced sample was blood. This TCR was sampled from a woman between 35 and 50 years old with Graves' ophthalmopathy. This chain links TRBV19 with TRBJ2-7, with D unclear. CDR3 residues: CASSSDLDEQYF. CDR3 bases: TGTGCCAGTAGTTCGGACCTCGACGAGCAGTACTTC.